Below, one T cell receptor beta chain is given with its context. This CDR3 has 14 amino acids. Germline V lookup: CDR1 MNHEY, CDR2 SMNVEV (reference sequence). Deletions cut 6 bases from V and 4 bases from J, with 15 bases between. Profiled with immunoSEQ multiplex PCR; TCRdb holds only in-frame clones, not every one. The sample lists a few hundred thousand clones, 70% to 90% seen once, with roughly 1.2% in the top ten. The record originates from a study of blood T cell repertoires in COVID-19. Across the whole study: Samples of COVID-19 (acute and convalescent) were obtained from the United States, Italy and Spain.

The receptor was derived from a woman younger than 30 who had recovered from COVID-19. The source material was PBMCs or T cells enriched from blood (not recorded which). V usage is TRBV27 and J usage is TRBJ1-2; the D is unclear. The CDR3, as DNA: TGTGCCAGCAGCCCCGCCAGCTGGGCCTATGGCTACACCTTC. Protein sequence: CASSPASWAYGYTF.